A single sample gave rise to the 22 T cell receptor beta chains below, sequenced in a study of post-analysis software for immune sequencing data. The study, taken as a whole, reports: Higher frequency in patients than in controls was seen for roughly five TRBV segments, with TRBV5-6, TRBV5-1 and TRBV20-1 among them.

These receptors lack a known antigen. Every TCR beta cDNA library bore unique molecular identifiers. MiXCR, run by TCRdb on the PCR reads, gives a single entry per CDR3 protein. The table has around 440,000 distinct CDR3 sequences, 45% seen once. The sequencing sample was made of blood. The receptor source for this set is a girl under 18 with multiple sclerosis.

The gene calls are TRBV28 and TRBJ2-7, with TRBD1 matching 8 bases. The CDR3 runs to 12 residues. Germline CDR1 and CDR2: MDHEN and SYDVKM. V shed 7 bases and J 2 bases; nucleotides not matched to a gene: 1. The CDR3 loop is CASTTGAYEQYF. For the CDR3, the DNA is TGTGCCAGCACGACAGGGGCCTACGAGCAGTACTTC.

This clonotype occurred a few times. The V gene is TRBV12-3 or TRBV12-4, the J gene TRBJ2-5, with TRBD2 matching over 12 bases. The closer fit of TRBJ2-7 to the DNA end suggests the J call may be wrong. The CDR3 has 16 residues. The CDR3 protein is CASSPPGLAGLSEQYF. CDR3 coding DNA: TGTGCCAGCAGTCCCCCGGGACTAGCGGGCCTAAGCGAGCAGTACTTC.

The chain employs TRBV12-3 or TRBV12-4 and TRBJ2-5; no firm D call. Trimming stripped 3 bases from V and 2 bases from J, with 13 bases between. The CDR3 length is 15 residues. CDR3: CASSFWRQRQETQYF. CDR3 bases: TGTGCCAGCAGTTTTTGGAGACAAAGACAAGAGACCCAGTACTTC.

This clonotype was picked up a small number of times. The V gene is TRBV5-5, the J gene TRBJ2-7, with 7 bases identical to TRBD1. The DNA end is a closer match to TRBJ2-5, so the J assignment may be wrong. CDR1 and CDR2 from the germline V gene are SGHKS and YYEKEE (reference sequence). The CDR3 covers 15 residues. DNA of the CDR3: TGTGCCAGCAGCTCACCGGGACAGCGGCAAGAGACCCAGTACTTC. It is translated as CASSSPGQRQETQYF.

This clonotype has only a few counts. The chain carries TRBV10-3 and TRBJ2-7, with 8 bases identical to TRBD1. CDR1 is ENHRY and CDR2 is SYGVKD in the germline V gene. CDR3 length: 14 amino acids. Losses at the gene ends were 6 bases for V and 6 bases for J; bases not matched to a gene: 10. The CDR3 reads CAISIGQGLIEQYF. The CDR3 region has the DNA TGTGCCATCAGCATTGGACAGGGCTTGATCGAGCAGTACTTC.

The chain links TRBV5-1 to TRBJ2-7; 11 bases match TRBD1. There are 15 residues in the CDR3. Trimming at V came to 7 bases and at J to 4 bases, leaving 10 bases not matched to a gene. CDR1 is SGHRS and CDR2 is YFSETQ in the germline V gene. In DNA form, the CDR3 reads TGCGCCAGCGCCCCTTGGGACAGGGGGTGGTACGAGCAGTACTTC. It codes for CASAPWDRGWYEQYF.

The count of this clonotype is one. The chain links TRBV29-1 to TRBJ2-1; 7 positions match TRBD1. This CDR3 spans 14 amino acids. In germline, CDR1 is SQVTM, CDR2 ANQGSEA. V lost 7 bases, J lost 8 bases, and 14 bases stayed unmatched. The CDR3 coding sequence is TGCAGCGGAGCGGACAGGCGGATTTCCGATGAGCAGTTCTTC. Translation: CSGADRRISDEQFF.

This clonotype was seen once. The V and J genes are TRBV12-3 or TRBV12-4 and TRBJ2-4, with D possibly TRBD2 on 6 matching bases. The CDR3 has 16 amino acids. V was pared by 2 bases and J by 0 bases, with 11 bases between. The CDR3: CASSLSGDLAKNIQYF. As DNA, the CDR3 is TGTGCCAGCAGTTTATCGGGGGACTTAGCCAAAAACATTCAGTACTTC.

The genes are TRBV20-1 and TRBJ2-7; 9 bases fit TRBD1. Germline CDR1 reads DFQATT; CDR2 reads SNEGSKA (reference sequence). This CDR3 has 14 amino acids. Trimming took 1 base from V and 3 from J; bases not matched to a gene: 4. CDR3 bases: TGCAGTGCTAGAGCGGGACAGGGAATCTACGAGCAGTACTTC. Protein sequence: CSARAGQGIYEQYF.

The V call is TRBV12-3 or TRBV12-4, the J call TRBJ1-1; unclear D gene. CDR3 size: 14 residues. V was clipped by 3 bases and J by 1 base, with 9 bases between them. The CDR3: CASSLVGRNTEAFF. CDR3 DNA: TGTGCCAGCAGTTTGGTAGGGAGGAACACTGAAGCTTTCTTT.

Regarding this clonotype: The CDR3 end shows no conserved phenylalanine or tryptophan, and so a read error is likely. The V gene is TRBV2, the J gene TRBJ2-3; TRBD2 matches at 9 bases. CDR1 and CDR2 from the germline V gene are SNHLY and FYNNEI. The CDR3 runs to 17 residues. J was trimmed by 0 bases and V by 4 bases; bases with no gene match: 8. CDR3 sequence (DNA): TGTGCCAGCAGTGGCCCCGAAGCGGGAGGCAGCACAGATACGCAGTATTCT. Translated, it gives CASSGPEAGGSTDTQYS.

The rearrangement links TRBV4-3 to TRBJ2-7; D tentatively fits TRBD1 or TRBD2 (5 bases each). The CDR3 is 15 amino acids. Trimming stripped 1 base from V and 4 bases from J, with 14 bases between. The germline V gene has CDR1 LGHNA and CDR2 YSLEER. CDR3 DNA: TGCGCCAGCAGCCAAGCCCGGGGACGGTCTTACGAGCAGTACTTC. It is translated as CASSQARGRSYEQYF.

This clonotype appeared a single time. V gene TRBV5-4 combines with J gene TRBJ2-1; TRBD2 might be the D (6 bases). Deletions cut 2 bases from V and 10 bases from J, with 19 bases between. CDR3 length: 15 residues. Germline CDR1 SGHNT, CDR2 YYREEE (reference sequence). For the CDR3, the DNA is TGTGCCAGCAGCTTTGCTCGGGGAGGAGGCGGGGAGCAGTTCTTC. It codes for CASSFARGGGGEQFF. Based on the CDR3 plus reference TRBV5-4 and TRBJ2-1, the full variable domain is ETGVTQSPTHLIKTRGQQVTLRCSSQSGHNTVSWYQQALGQGPQFIFQYYREEENGRGNFPPRFSGLQFPNYSSELNVNALELDDSALYLCASSFARGGGGEQFFGPGTRLTVL.

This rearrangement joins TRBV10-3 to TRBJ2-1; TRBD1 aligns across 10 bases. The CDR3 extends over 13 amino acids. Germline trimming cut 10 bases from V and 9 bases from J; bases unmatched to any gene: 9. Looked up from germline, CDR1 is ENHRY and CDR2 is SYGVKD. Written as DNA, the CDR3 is TGTGCCACCCAGACAGGGGGCCGAGGTGAGCAGTTCTTC. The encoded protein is CATQTGGRGEQFF.

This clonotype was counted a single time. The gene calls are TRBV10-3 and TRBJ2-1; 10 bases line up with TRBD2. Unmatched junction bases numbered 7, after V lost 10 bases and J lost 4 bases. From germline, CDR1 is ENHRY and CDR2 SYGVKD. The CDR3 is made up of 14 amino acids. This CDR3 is CATSGTSAYNEQFF. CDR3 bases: TGTGCCACCTCCGGGACTAGCGCGTACAATGAGCAGTTCTTC.

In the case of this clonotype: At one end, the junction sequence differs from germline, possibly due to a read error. The CDR3, as DNA: TGTGCCAGCAGTATTGGGGGGTACCAAGGGACCCAGTACTTC. Protein: CASSIGGYQGTQYF. This chain links TRBV6-6 with TRBJ2-5; TRBD2 is a possible D gene (6 bases). Germline V gene data show CDR1 as MNHNY and CDR2 as SVGAGI (reference sequence). This CDR3 is built from 14 residues.

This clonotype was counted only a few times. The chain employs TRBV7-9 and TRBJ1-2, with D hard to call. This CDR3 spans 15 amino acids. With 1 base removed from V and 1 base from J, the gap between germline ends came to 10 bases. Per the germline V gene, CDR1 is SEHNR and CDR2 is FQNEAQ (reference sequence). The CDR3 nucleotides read TGTGCCAGCAGCTTAGTTGGCGGAGATAACTATGGCTACACCTTC. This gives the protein CASSLVGGDNYGYTF.

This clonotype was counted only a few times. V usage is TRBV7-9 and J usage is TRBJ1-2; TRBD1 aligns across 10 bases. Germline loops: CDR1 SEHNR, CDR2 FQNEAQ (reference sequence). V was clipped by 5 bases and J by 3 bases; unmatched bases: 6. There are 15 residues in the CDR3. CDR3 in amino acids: CASSLRQGAYYGYTF. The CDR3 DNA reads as TGTGCCAGCAGCCTCCGACAGGGGGCCTACTATGGCTACACCTTC.

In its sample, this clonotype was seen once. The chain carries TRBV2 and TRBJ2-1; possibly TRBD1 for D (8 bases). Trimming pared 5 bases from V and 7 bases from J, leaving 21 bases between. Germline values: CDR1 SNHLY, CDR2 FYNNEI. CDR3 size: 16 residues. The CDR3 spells CASSILGQGGGNEQFF. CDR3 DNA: TGTGCCAGCAGTATACTCGGACAGGGAGGGGGGAATGAGCAGTTCTTC.

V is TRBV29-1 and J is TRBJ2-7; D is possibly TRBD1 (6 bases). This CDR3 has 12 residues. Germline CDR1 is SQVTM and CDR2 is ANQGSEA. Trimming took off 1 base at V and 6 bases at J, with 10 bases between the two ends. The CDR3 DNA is TGCAGCGTTGAAGTGGCAGGGGCCGAGCAGTACTTC. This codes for CSVEVAGAEQYF.

The CDR3 sequence is CASNPGPQETQYF. The CDR3 region has the DNA TGTGCCAGCAACCCGGGTCCCCAAGAGACCCAGTACTTC. The rearrangement links TRBV6-2 or TRBV6-3 to TRBJ2-5, with no clear D. Deletions cut 7 bases from V and 1 base from J, with 10 bases between. Germline loops: CDR1 MNHEY, CDR2 SVGEGT. The CDR3 has 13 residues.

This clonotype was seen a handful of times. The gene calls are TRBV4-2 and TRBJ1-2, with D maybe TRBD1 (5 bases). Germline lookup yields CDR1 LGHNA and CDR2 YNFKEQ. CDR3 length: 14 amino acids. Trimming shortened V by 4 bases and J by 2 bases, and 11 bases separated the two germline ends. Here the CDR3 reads CASSPTTANYGYTF. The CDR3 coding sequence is TGTGCCAGCAGCCCCACGACAGCCAACTATGGCTACACCTTC.